A single sample is the source of the 15 T cell receptor beta chains below, sequenced in a study of blood T cell repertoires in COVID-19. Only in-frame clones appear in the TCRdb table, and some are missing; sequencing was by immunoSEQ multiplex PCR. The data show over 250,000 clones, 85% to 90% seen once. Material: peripheral blood. These receptors came from a woman aged 45-59 years with COVID-19, enrolled during active disease.

The count of this clone is one. The chain couples TRBV12-3 or TRBV12-4 to TRBJ2-5; TRBD1 matches at 8 bases. CDR3 length: 13 residues. With V trimmed by 3 bases and J by 4 bases, 1 base remained unmatched. This chain's CDR3 is CASSFDRGETQYF. DNA of the CDR3: TGTGCCAGCAGTTTCGACAGGGGAGAGACCCAGTACTTC.

The chain combines TRBV19 with TRBJ1-6; 11 bases fit TRBD1. V lost 8 bases to trimming and J lost 10 bases; unmatched junction nucleotides: 7. CDR3 length: 14 residues. CDR1 is LNHDA and CDR2 is SQIVND in the germline V gene (reference sequence). Written as DNA, the CDR3 is TGTGCCAGTTCCACCCGGGACAGGGGGTCACCCCTCCACTTT. This encodes CASSTRDRGSPLHF.

The gene calls are TRBV11-2 and TRBJ1-1, with no clear D. Per germline, CDR1 SGHAT and CDR2 FQNNGV. This CDR3 spans 13 amino acids. V lost 2 bases to trimming and J lost 2 bases, with 6 bases between them. The CDR3 coding sequence is TGTGCCAGCAGCTTACCCAGAAACACTGAAGCTTTCTTT. This encodes CASSLPRNTEAFF.

This chain connects TRBV29-1 to TRBJ1-2; TRBD1 agrees at 7 bases. This CDR3 region has 14 residues. Per germline, CDR1 SQVTM and CDR2 ANQGSEA. V shed 6 bases, J shed 2 bases, and the junction held 9 bases outside the gene matches. CDR3 protein: CSVGRQGSNYGYTF. The CDR3 nucleotides are TGCAGCGTGGGGAGACAGGGATCCAACTATGGCTACACCTTC.

The chain links TRBV15 to TRBJ2-3, with 8 bases identical to TRBD1. J lost 0 bases, V lost 2 bases, and 10 bases had no gene match. This CDR3 has 18 residues. From germline, CDR1 is LNHNV and CDR2 YYDKDF (reference sequence). CDR3 DNA sequence: TGTGCCACCAGCAGATCACCCACGGGACAGGCTAGCACAGATACGCAGTATTTT. Residues: CATSRSPTGQASTDTQYF. The entire variable domain, with the rest obtained from reference TRBV15 and TRBJ2-3, is as follows: DAMVIQNPRYQVTQFGKPVTLSCSQTLNHNVMYWYQQKSSQAPKLLFHYYDKDFNNEADTPDNFQSRRPNTSFCFLDIRSPGLGDTAMYLCATSRSPTGQASTDTQYFGPGTRLTVL.

This clone was seen a few times. The chain is built from TRBV27 and TRBJ2-1, with 12 bases aligning to TRBD2. CDR1 is MNHEY, CDR2 SMNVEV, per germline (reference sequence). J was trimmed by 4 bases and V by 6 bases; bases with no gene match: 13. This CDR3 is 18 amino acids long. The CDR3: CASSLGLAGKGVYNEQFF. CDR3 coding DNA: TGTGCCAGCAGCCTCGGACTAGCGGGAAAAGGGGTTTACAATGAGCAGTTCTTC.

The chain is built from TRBV7-9 and TRBJ2-3; 7 bases agree with TRBD2. The CDR3 spans 13 residues. V was clipped by 4 bases and J by 6 bases; unmatched bases: 4. The V gene's germline CDR1 is SEHNR and CDR2 FQNEAQ (reference sequence). The CDR3: CASSSRTRDTQYF. CDR3 DNA sequence: TGTGCCAGCAGCTCCCGGACTAGGGATACGCAGTATTTT.

The chain joins TRBV5-6 to TRBJ2-7; tentative D call: TRBD1 (6 bases). V gave up 4 bases and J gave up 2 bases, with 13 bases separating them. This CDR3 is 14 amino acids long. Germline values: CDR1 SGHDT, CDR2 YYEEEE. The CDR3 coding sequence is TGTGCCAGCAGCCGGGGACAAAATCCCTACGAGCAGTACTTC. Translating it yields CASSRGQNPYEQYF.

V usage is TRBV30 and J usage is TRBJ2-1; D possibly corresponds to TRBD1 (5 bases). The V gene lost 4 bases and the J gene lost 6 bases, with 10 bases spanning the gap. Germline loops: CDR1 GTSNPN, CDR2 SVGIG (reference sequence). CDR3 size: 12 residues. The CDR3 DNA follows: TGTGCCTGGACAGGGCTTTCCAATGAGCAGTTCTTC. Amino acids: CAWTGLSNEQFF.

This chain uses TRBV9 with TRBJ2-3, with TRBD2 matching over 12 bases. V lost 3 bases to trimming and J lost 7 bases; unmatched junction nucleotides: 9. Looked up from germline, CDR1 is SGDLS and CDR2 is YYNGEE. This CDR3 contains 16 residues. The CDR3 protein is CASSAGASGRGNTQYF. In DNA, the CDR3 is TGTGCCAGCAGCGCGGGGGCTAGCGGGAGGGGAAATACGCAGTATTTT.

This chain connects TRBV6-5 to TRBJ2-7; TRBD2 agrees at 7 bases. The V gene's germline CDR1 is MNHEY and CDR2 SVGAGI. Losses at the gene ends were 6 bases for V and 4 bases for J; bases not matched to a gene: 12. CDR3 size: 15 residues. The CDR3 DNA follows: TGTGCCAGCAGCCGCGGGGGATCCGGATCTTACGAGCAGTACTTC. Translated: CASSRGGSGSYEQYF.

The gene calls are TRBV7-2 and TRBJ2-2; 7 bases map to TRBD1. Germline CDR1 reads SGHTA; CDR2 reads FQGNSA. Losses at the gene ends were 7 bases for V and 0 bases for J; bases not matched to a gene: 8. This CDR3 contains 16 residues. CDR3 sequence reads: CASTQGGLSNTGELFF. DNA of the CDR3: TGTGCCAGCACACAAGGGGGCCTTTCGAACACCGGGGAGCTGTTTTTT.

The CDR3: CASSYWNSGSYEQYF. CDR3 nucleotide sequence: TGTGCCAGCAGTTATTGGAATAGCGGTTCCTACGAGCAGTACTTC. The chain is built from TRBV6-2 or TRBV6-3 and TRBJ2-7; D is perhaps TRBD2 (6 bases). With 3 bases removed from V and 1 base from J, the gap between germline ends came to 13 bases. Germline V gene data show CDR1 as MNHEY and CDR2 as SVGEGT. The CDR3 is made up of 15 amino acids.

This clone was seen just once. This chain joins TRBV5-1 and TRBJ1-2, with a weak D call TRBD1 (6 bases). CDR3 length: 14 amino acids. The germline gives CDR1 SGHRS, CDR2 YFSETQ. Trimming took 4 bases from V and 5 from J, leaving 15 bases between them. CDR3 DNA sequence: TGCGCCAGCAGCCCAACAGGGAATCAGTATGGCTACACCTTC. It translates to CASSPTGNQYGYTF.

This clone is a singleton in its sample. This chain joins TRBV24-1 and TRBJ1-1, with 8 bases aligning to TRBD1. Germline CDR1 reads KGHDR; CDR2 reads SFDVKD. The CDR3 is made up of 12 amino acids. V lost 4 bases, J lost 9 bases, and 3 bases stayed unmatched. As DNA, the CDR3 is TGTGCCACCAGTGACCGGACAGGGAAAGCTTTCTTT. Amino acid sequence: CATSDRTGKAFF.